The source of this T cell receptor (beta chain) is a study of blood T cell repertoires in COVID-19. Background on the study: Some COVID-19 samples were acute and others convalescent; all came from the United States, Italy and Spain.

Recruitment covered roughly 22 US areas and drew participants whose ages spanned roughly 18 to 100 years. Before being deemed recovered, Cohort 3 donors had two negative PCRs, clearance, or symptom resolution. Authors' data handling: Reference gene primer amplification in the assay estimated nucleated cell counts. The repertoire was sequenced with immunoSEQ multiplex PCR; TCRdb's copy has only in-frame clones and lacks some. V, J and clone size reflect that table, while D and trimming were determined from the DNA. The table records fewer than 250,000 clones, roughly 90% of them present only once. V dropped 2 bases and J dropped 0 bases, with 16 bases sitting between them. CDR1 and CDR2 from the germline V gene are SEHNR and FQNEAQ (reference sequence). The CDR3 loop spans 17 amino acids.

The chain carries TRBV7-9 and TRBJ1-2, with TRBD1 as a possible D gene (6 bases). The receptor was derived from a woman aged 18 to 35 who had recovered from COVID-19. Material: PBMCs or T cells enriched from blood (not recorded which). CDR3 sequence: CASSLPYGQPTNYGYTF. In DNA, the CDR3 is TGTGCCAGCAGCTTACCCTACGGACAGCCCACTAACTATGGCTACACCTTC.